The T cell receptor (beta chain) described here comes from a study of blood T cell repertoires in COVID-19. Turning to the study itself: In each case, the material was cDNA or gDNA derived from T cells, B-cell-depleted T cells, or PBMCs.

The CDR3 has 17 amino acids. Per the original data handling: Estimation of nucleated cell counts relied on the amplification of reference gene primers. TCRdb's table, derived via immunoSEQ multiplex PCR, lists solely in-frame clones and lacks some. V and J calls and clone size are those listed in that table; D and trimming were worked out from the DNA. The table includes around 700,000 clones, about 90% detected once. The receptor was derived from a woman younger than 35 with acute or convalescent COVID-19. What was sequenced was peripheral blood. V is TRBV1 and J is TRBJ2-4; the DNA was not used to check the table's D call, TRBD2. TRBV1 is a recognized pseudogene. The CDR3 loop reads CTSSPEVRGGRQNIQYF. CDR3 sequence (DNA): TGCACCAGCAGCCCAGAGGTGCGGGGGGGCCGACAAAACATTCAGTACTTC.